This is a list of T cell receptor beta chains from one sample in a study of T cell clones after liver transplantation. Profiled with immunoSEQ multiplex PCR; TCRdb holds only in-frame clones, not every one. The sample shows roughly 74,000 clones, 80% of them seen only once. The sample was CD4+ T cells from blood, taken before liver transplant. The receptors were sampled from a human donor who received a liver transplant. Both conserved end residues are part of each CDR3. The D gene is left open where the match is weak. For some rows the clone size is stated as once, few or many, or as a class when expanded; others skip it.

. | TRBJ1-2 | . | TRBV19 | CASSPHLGAGSGNGYTF | TGTGCCAGTAGTCCCCACTTAGGGGCAGGGAGTGGAAATGGCTACACCTTC
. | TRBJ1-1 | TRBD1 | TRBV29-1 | CSAGQGNTEAFF | TGCAGCGCTGGACAGGGTAACACTGAAGCTTTCTTT
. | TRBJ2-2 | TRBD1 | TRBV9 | CASSNLRDRGPGELFF | TGTGCCAGCAGTAATCTCCGGGACAGGGGGCCCGGGGAGCTGTTTTTT
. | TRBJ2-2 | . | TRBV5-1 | CASSLVGNTGELFF | TGCGCCAGCAGCTTGGTAGGGAACACCGGGGAGCTGTTTTTT
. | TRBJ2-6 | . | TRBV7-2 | CASSPRGGFGANVLTF | TGTGCCAGCAGCCCTCGAGGGGGGTTTGGGGCCAACGTCCTGACTTTC
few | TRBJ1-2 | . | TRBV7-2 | CASSPVGRGKNGYTF | TGTGCCAGCAGCCCAGTCGGGAGGGGAAAGAATGGCTACACCTTC
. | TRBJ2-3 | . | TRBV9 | CASSEGGTDTQYF | TGTGCCAGCAGCGAAGGGGGCACAGATACGCAGTATTTT
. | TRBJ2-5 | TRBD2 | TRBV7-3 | CASSFGGRASETQYF | TGTGCCAGCAGCTTTGGGGGGAGGGCCTCTGAGACCCAGTACTTC
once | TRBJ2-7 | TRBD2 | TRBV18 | CASSNGRPGEQYF | TGTGCCAGCTCAAACGGGAGGCCCGGCGAGCAGTACTTC
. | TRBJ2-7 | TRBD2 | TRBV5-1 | CASSSTSGAYEQYF | TGCGCCAGCAGCTCGACTAGCGGGGCCTACGAGCAGTACTTC
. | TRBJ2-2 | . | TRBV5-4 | CASSELAFKRTGELFF | TGTGCCAGCTCCGAATTAGCTTTCAAGAGGACCGGGGAGCTGTTTTTT
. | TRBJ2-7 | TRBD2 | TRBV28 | CASRPGLAGGEQYF | TGTGCCAGCAGGCCGGGACTAGCGGGAGGCGAGCAGTACTTC
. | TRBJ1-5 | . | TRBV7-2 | CASSLGQAQPQHF | TGTGCCAGCAGCTTAGGGCAAGCCCAGCCCCAGCATTTT
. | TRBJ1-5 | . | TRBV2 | CASSENRQPQHF | TGTGCCAGCAGTGAAAATCGTCAGCCCCAGCATTTT
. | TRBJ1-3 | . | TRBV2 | CASSGEGYRSGNTIYF | TGTGCCAGCAGTGGGGAGGGATATCGCTCTGGAAACACCATATATTTT
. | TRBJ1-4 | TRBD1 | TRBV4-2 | CASSLEQGHNEKLFF | TGTGCCAGCAGCCTAGAACAGGGGCATAATGAAAAACTGTTTTTT
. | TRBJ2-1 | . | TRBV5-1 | CASSSGRRNEQFF | TGCGCCAGCAGCTCTGGGAGGAGGAATGAGCAGTTCTTC
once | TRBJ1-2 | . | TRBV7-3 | CASSLSRVDGYTF | TGTGCCAGCAGCTTAAGCAGGGTCGATGGCTACACCTTC
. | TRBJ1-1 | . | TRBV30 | CAWSVLTEAFF | TGTGCCTGGAGTGTATTGACTGAAGCTTTCTTT
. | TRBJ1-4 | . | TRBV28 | CASSSMGRGEANEKLFF | TGTGCCAGCAGTTCCATGGGTCGGGGGGAGGCTAATGAAAAACTGTTTTTT
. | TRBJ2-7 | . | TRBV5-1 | CASSLEAGRSYEQYF | TGCGCCAGCAGCTTGGAGGCAGGCCGCTCCTACGAGCAGTACTTC
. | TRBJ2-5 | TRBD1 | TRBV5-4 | CASSQGAEETQYF | TGTGCCAGCAGCCAGGGGGCGGAGGAGACCCAGTACTTC
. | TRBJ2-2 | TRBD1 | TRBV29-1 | CSIQGAGGELFF | TGCAGCATACAGGGGGCGGGCGGGGAGCTGTTTTTT
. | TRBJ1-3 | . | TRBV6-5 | CATRGPGNTIYF | TGTGCCACTAGGGGCCCCGGAAACACCATATATTTT
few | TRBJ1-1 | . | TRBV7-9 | CASSLAGFRTEAFF | TGTGCCAGCAGCTTAGCTGGGTTTAGGACTGAAGCTTTCTTT
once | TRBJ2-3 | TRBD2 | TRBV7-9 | CASSGLAGVYSRTDTQYF | TGTGCCAGCAGCGGACTAGCGGGAGTTTATTCGCGCACAGATACGCAGTATTTT
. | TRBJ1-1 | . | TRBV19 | CASSSTGNTEAFF | TGTGCCAGTAGTTCAACAGGGAACACTGAAGCTTTCTTT